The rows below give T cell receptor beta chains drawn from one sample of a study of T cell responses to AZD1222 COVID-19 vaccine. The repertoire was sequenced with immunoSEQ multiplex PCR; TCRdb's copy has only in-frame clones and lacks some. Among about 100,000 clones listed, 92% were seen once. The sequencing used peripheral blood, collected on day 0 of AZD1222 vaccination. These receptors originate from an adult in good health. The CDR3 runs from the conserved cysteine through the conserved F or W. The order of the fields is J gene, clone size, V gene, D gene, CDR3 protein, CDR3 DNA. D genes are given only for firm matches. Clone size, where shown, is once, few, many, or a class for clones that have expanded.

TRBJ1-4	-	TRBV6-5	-	CASRFYRRSVVFF	TGTGCCAGCCGGTTCTACAGGAGAAGTGTGGTGTTTTTT
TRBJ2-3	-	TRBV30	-	CAWRTRSTDTQYF	TGTGCCTGGAGGACTCGTAGCACAGATACGCAGTATTTT
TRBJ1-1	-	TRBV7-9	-	CASSLSGHANTEAFF	TGTGCCAGCAGCTTATCGGGACATGCGAACACTGAAGCTTTCTTT
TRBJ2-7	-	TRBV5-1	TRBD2	CASSPGTSGRASEQYF	TGCGCCAGCAGCCCCGGGACTAGCGGGAGGGCCAGCGAGCAGTACTTC
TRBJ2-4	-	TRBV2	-	CASSGAGVKNIQYF	TGTGCCAGCAGTGGAGCAGGGGTTAAAAACATTCAGTACTTC
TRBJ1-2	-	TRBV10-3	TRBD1	CAISESDRGPYYGYTF	TGTGCCATCAGTGAGTCCGACAGGGGGCCCTACTATGGCTACACCTTC
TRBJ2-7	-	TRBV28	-	CASRTTPRLGVGHEQYF	TGTGCCAGCAGGACCACGCCCCGTCTGGGAGTGGGGCACGAGCAGTACTTC
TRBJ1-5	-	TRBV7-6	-	CASSLAGSNSNQPQHF	TGTGCCAGCAGCTTAGCCGGTAGCAATAGCAATCAGCCCCAGCATTTT
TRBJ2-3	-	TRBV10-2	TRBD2	CASNPSGSSTDTQYF	TGCGCCAGCAACCCTAGCGGGAGTAGCACAGATACGCAGTATTTT
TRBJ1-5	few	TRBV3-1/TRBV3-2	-	CASSQTGGTRGNQPQHF	TGTGCCAGCAGCCAGACTGGAGGAACCAGGGGCAATCAGCCCCAGCATTTT
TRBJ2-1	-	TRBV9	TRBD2	CASSLTGTSGSRNEQFF	TGTGCCAGCAGCCTAACCGGGACTAGCGGGAGTCGGAATGAGCAGTTCTTC
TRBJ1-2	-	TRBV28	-	CASRRAGYTF	TGTGCCAGCAGACGGGCTGGCTACACCTTC
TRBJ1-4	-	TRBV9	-	CASSVAVGEKLFF	TGTGCCAGCAGCGTAGCGGTTGGGGAAAAACTGTTTTTT
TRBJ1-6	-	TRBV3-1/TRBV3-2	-	CASSQDLGNNSPLHF	TGTGCCAGCAGCCAAGATCTGGGGAATAATTCACCCCTCCACTTT
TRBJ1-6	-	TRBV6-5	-	CASSSTGNAYNSPLHF	TGTGCCAGCAGTTCAACAGGGAATGCCTATAATTCACCCCTCCACTTT
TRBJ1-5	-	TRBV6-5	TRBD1	CAGGQGHQPQHF	TGTGCCGGTGGACAGGGGCATCAGCCCCAGCATTTT
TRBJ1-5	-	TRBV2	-	CASSDSGARDHGNQPQHF	TGTGCCAGCAGTGATTCGGGGGCCAGGGACCACGGCAATCAGCCCCAGCATTTT
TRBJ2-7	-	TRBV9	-	CASSASGSEQYF	TGTGCCAGCAGCGCCTCGGGAAGCGAGCAGTACTTC
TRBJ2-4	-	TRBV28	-	CASSLSRLKNPLAKNIQYF	TGTGCCAGCAGTTTATCGCGACTTAAGAACCCACTAGCCAAAAACATTCAGTACTTC
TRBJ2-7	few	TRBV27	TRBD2	CASSFGLARYEQYF	TGTGCCAGCAGTTTCGGACTAGCGAGGTACGAGCAGTACTTC
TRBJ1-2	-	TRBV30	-	CAWRGGYGYTF	TGTGCCTGGAGAGGGGGCTATGGCTACACCTTC
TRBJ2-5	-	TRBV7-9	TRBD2	CASSIIPGTSAQETQYF	TGTGCCAGCAGCATAATACCCGGGACTAGCGCCCAAGAGACCCAGTACTTC
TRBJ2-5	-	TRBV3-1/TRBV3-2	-	CASSHTQEETQYF	TGTGCCAGCAGCCATACACAAGAAGAGACCCAGTACTTC
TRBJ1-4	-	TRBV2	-	CASSENLGSGNVELFF	TGTGCCAGCAGTGAAAACCTGGGCTCAGGGAACGTGGAACTGTTTTTT
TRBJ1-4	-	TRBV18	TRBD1	CASSPSDRGNEKLFF	TGTGCCAGCTCACCTTCAGACAGGGGGAATGAAAAACTGTTTTTT
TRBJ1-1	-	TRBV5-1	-	CASSPQWGDTEAFF	TGCGCCAGCAGCCCTCAATGGGGCGACACTGAAGCTTTCTTT
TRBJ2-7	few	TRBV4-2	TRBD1	CASSQETGDLDYEQYF	TGTGCCAGCAGCCAAGAAACAGGGGATTTGGACTACGAGCAGTACTTC
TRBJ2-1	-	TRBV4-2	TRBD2	CASSQQIPGLADINEQFF	TGTGCCAGCAGCCAACAAATCCCGGGACTAGCGGACATCAATGAGCAGTTCTTC
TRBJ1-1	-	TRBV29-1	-	CSVPQFTEAFF	TGCAGCGTCCCCCAATTCACTGAAGCTTTCTTT
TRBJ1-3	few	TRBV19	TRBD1	CASKAGGTGNTIYF	TGTGCCAGTAAGGCAGGGGGGACTGGAAACACCATATATTTT
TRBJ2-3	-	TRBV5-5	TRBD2	CASSPPGLAGEGTQYF	TGTGCCAGCAGCCCGCCGGGACTAGCGGGAGAGGGTACGCAGTATTTT
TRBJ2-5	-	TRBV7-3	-	CASSSGTHSSEGETQYF	TGTGCCAGCAGCTCCGGGACGCATTCTTCCGAAGGGGAGACCCAGTACTTC
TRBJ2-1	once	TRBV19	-	CASSIAKGRSYNEQFF	TGTGCCAGTAGTATAGCGAAAGGTAGGTCCTACAATGAGCAGTTCTTC
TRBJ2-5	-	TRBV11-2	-	CASREGRGRGFNQETQYF	TGTGCCAGCAGGGAGGGCCGGGGGCGAGGTTTTAACCAAGAGACCCAGTACTTC
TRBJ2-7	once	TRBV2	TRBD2	CASRAGVADEQYF	TGTGCCAGCAGGGCGGGGGTAGCGGACGAGCAGTACTTC
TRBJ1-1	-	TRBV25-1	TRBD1	CATLGTGNTEAFF	TGTGCCACCCTAGGGACAGGGAACACTGAAGCTTTCTTT
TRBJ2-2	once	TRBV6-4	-	CASSESERAPTGELFF	TGTGCCAGCAGTGAAAGCGAAAGAGCCCCCACCGGGGAGCTGTTTTTT
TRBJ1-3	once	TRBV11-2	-	CAILRGEPGNTIYF	TGTGCCATCCTAAGGGGGGAGCCCGGAAACACCATATATTTT
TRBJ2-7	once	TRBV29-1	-	CSALDDTNGGYEQYF	TGCAGCGCCCTAGACGACACAAATGGGGGGTACGAGCAGTACTTC
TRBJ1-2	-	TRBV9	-	CASSVDGGGYTF	TGTGCCAGCAGCGTAGACGGGGGAGGCTACACCTTC
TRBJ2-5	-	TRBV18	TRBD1	CASSRRTGGQETQYF	TGTGCCAGCTCACGAAGGACAGGGGGCCAAGAGACCCAGTACTTC
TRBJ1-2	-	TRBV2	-	CASIGGSYGYTF	TGTGCCAGCATAGGGGGGAGCTATGGCTACACCTTC
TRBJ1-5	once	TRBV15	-	CATSRDWAQPQHF	TGTGCCACCAGCAGAGATTGGGCTCAGCCCCAGCATTTT
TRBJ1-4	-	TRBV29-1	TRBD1	CSVAAGGEKLFF	TGCAGCGTTGCGGCAGGGGGTGAAAAACTGTTTTTT
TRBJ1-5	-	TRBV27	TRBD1	CASRQGAAYSNQPQHF	TGTGCCAGCCGACAGGGGGCCGCTTATAGCAATCAGCCCCAGCATTTT
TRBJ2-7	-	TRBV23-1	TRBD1	CASSPGQGHDFGTYEQYF	TGCGCCAGCAGCCCGGGACAGGGACACGACTTTGGAACCTACGAGCAGTACTTC
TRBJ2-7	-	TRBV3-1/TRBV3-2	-	CASSRQSVYEQYF	TGTGCCAGCAGCCGCCAATCAGTCTACGAGCAGTACTTC
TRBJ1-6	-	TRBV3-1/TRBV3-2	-	CASSHKDRRNSPLHF	TGTGCCAGCAGCCACAAAGACAGGAGGAATTCACCCCTCCACTTT
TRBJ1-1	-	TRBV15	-	CATSRGDRNTEAFF	TGTGCCACCAGCAGAGGAGACAGGAACACTGAAGCTTTCTTT
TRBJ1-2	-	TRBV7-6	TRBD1	CASSPRQGGGDGYTF	TGTGCCAGCAGCCCCCGACAGGGGGGTGGGGATGGCTACACCTTC
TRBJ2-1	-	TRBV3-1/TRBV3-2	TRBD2	CASSQDFTSGSAEQFF	TGTGCCAGCAGCCAAGACTTTACTAGCGGGAGCGCTGAGCAGTTCTTC
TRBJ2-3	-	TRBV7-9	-	CASSLESRGTDTQYF	TGTGCCAGCAGCTTAGAATCCAGGGGCACAGATACGCAGTATTTT
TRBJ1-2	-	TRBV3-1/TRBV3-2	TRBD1	CASSGDRGHPSGYTF	TGTGCCAGCAGCGGTGACAGGGGGCATCCTTCGGGCTACACCTTC
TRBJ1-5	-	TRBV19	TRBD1	CASSGGTGRSGNQPQHF	TGTGCCAGTAGTGGGGGGACAGGGAGGTCCGGCAATCAGCCCCAGCATTTT
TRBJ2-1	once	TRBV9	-	CASSVVTTPDNEQFF	TGTGCCAGCAGCGTAGTTACCACCCCCGACAATGAGCAGTTCTTC
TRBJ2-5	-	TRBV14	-	CASSRRPQQETQYF	TGTGCCAGCAGCCGCCGCCCACAGCAAGAGACCCAGTACTTC
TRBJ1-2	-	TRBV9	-	CASSVEGYGYTF	TGTGCCAGCAGCGTAGAAGGGTATGGCTACACCTTC
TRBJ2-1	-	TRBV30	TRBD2	CAWLAGRPSSYNEQFF	TGTGCCTGGCTAGCGGGCCGCCCTAGCTCCTACAATGAGCAGTTCTTC